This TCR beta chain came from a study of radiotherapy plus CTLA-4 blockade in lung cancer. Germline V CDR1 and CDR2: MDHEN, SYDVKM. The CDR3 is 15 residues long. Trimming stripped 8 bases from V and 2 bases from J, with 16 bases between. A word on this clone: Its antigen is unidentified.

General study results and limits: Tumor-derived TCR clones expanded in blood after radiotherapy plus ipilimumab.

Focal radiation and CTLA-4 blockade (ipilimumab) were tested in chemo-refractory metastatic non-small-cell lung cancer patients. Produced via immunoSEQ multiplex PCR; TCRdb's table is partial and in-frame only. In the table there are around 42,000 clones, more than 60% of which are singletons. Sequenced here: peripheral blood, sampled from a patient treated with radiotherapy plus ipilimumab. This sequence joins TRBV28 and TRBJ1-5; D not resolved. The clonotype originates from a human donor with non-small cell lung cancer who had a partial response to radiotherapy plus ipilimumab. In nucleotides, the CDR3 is TGTGCCAGCGCCGGGAACACGCGCGGCAATCAGCCCCAGCATTTT. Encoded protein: CASAGNTRGNQPQHF.